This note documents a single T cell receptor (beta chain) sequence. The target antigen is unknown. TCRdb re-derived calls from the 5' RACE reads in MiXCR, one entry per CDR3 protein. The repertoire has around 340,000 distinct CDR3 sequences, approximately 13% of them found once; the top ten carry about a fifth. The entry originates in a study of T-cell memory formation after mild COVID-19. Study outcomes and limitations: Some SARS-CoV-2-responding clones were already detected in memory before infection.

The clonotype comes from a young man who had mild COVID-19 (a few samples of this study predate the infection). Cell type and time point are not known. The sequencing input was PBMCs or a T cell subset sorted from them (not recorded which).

CDR3 sequence: CASSVSRDRGPINYGYTF. The CDR3, as DNA: TGTGCCAGCAGCGTCAGCCGGGACAGGGGGCCTATTAACTATGGCTACACCTTC. V is TRBV9 and J is TRBJ1-2; 12 bases map to TRBD1. V lost 2 bases and J lost 1; bases outside the gene matches: 9. The CDR3 is 18 amino acids. Germline V gene lookup returns CDR1 SGDLS and CDR2 YYNGEE.